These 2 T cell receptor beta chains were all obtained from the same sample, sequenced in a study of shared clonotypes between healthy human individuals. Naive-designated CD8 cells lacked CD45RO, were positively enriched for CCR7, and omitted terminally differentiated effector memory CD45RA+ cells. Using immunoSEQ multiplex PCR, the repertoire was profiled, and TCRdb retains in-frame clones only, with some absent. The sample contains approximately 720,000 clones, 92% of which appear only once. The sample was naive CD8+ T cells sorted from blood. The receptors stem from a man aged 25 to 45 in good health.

The CDR3 reads CASRTKIRRDRVGFGNQPQHF. Written as DNA, the CDR3 is TGTGCCAGCAGGACCAAAATTCGCCGGGACAGGGTGGGGTTTGGCAATCAGCCCCAGCATTTT. The rearrangement uses TRBV7-3 and TRBJ1-5, with TRBD1 matching over 9 bases. Germline V gives CDR1 SGHTA, CDR2 FQGTGA. V was clipped by 6 bases and J by 2 bases; unmatched bases: 23. The CDR3 runs 21 residues.

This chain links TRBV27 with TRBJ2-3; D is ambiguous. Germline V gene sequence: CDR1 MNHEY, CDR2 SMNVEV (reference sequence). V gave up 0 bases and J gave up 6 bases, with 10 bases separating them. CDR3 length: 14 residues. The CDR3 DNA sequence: TGTGCCAGCAGTTTATCGGCAGCCTGGGATACGCAGTATTTT. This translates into CASSLSAAWDTQYF.